Shown below are 24 T cell receptor beta chains from a single sample sequenced in a study of blood T cell repertoires in COVID-19. TCRdb's table, derived via immunoSEQ multiplex PCR, lists solely in-frame clones and lacks some. Seen here are 300,000 or so clones, roughly 87% observed once, and the top ten hold roughly 1%. The sample taken for sequencing was PBMCs or T cells enriched from blood (not recorded which). These receptors were taken from a woman aged 30 to 39 who had recovered from COVID-19.

This clone turned up a few times. The genes are TRBV2 and TRBJ1-2, with TRBD1 matching over 9 bases. The CDR3 extends over 16 amino acids. Trimming cost V 5 bases and J 7 bases; bases outside gene matches: 14. The germline CDR1 and CDR2 sequences are SNHLY and FYNNEI. CDR3 residues: CASSRFFGTGWAGYTF. The CDR3 nucleotides are TGTGCCAGCAGTCGGTTTTTCGGGACAGGGTGGGCTGGCTACACCTTC. Using reference TRBV2 and TRBJ1-2 for the parts outside the CDR3, the full variable domain is EPEVTQTPSHQVTQMGQEVILRCVPISNHLYFYWYRQILGQKVEFLVSFYNNEISEKSEIFDDQFSVERPDGSNFTLKIRSTKLEDSAMYFCASSRFFGTGWAGYTFGSGTRLTVV.

J is TRBJ2-5 and V is TRBV9; TRBD2 aligns across 11 bases. After removal of 4 bases from V and 4 bases from J, the junction contained 3 bases not matched to a gene. The CDR3 is 14 residues long. From germline, CDR1 is SGDLS and CDR2 YYNGEE. As DNA, the CDR3 is TGTGCCAGCAGCCTAGCGGGGGGCGGAGAGACCCAGTACTTC. Translation: CASSLAGGGETQYF.

The V call is TRBV6-5, the J call TRBJ2-7, with TRBD1 identical over 8 bases. The germline gives CDR1 MNHEY, CDR2 SVGAGI. Trimming cost V 6 bases and J 2 bases; bases outside gene matches: 3. This CDR3 has 13 residues. As DNA, the CDR3 is TGTGCCAGCAGACCGACAGGGGCCTACGAGCAGTACTTC. It specifies CASRPTGAYEQYF.

V usage is TRBV11-2 and J usage is TRBJ2-4, with D perhaps matching TRBD2 (5 bases). Trimming took 2 bases from V and 0 from J, leaving 14 bases between them. The CDR3 is 17 amino acids. Germline CDR1 is SGHAT and CDR2 is FQNNGV. The chain's CDR3 is CASSLLGSGLAKNIQYF. The CDR3 DNA reads TGTGCCAGCAGCTTATTGGGGTCAGGACTAGCCAAAAACATTCAGTACTTC.

This clone was counted once. The chain links TRBV6-5 to TRBJ1-2; 9 nucleotides agree with TRBD1. From germline, CDR1 is MNHEY and CDR2 SVGAGI. J was trimmed by 5 bases and V by 6 bases; bases with no gene match: 7. The CDR3 runs to 14 residues. CDR3 amino acids: CASRLQGAGYGYTF. CDR3 sequence (DNA): TGTGCCAGCAGACTACAGGGGGCGGGGTATGGCTACACCTTC.

This chain connects TRBV14 to TRBJ2-1; weak D call: TRBD1 (7 bases). Germline V gene data show CDR1 as SGHDN and CDR2 as FVKESK. The CDR3 extends over 17 amino acids. V was cut by 2 bases and J by 4 bases, with 18 bases left in between. CDR3 residues: CASSQLTQGGRYNEQFF. CDR3 sequence (DNA): TGTGCCAGCAGCCAACTCACTCAGGGGGGCCGATACAATGAGCAGTTCTTC.

This chain links TRBV5-6 with TRBJ2-7, with 8 positions matching TRBD2. Per the germline V gene, CDR1 is SGHDT and CDR2 is YYEEEE. This CDR3 has 14 residues. V lost 4 bases to trimming and J lost 3 bases; unmatched junction nucleotides: 6. CDR3 sequence: CASSPGLGGYEQYF. In DNA, the CDR3 is TGTGCCAGCAGCCCGGGACTAGGCGGCTACGAGCAGTACTTC.

The chain uses TRBV25-1 and TRBJ2-5; D perhaps matches TRBD2 (5 bases). The germline V gene encodes CDR1 MGHDK and CDR2 SYGVNS. This CDR3 is built from 15 residues. V was clipped by 2 bases and J by 0 bases, with 10 bases between them. CDR3 in DNA: TGTGCCAGCAGTGAAACAGCGCGGGACCAAGAGACCCAGTACTTC. The encoded protein is CASSETARDQETQYF.

This chain joins TRBV5-1 and TRBJ1-1; 8 positions agree with TRBD1. Trimming cost V 0 bases and J 6 bases; bases outside gene matches: 7. The CDR3 totals 15 residues. Germline V gene data show CDR1 as SGHRS and CDR2 as YFSETQ. The CDR3 nucleotides read TGCGCCAGCAGCTTGGGGACAGGGCTGAGCCCTGAAGCTTTCTTT. It specifies CASSLGTGLSPEAFF.

The V call is TRBV4-3, the J call TRBJ2-1; the match to TRBD2 covers 10 bases. The CDR3 covers 16 residues. Germline V gives CDR1 LGHNA, CDR2 YSLEER. V lost 5 bases to trimming and J lost 7 bases; unmatched junction nucleotides: 11. CDR3 region: CASSDSGGPVENEQFF. CDR3 in DNA: TGCGCCAGCAGCGATAGCGGGGGGCCCGTGGAAAATGAGCAGTTCTTC.

The rearrangement uses TRBV18 and TRBJ1-4; 8 bases are a match to TRBD1. The CDR3 has 15 residues. The germline CDR1 and CDR2 sequences are KGHSH and LQKENI. V was pared by 3 bases and J by 3 bases, with 3 bases of the junction left unmatched. As DNA, the CDR3 is TGTGCCAGCTCACCCGAACAGGGGGCTAATGAAAAACTGTTTTTT. The encoded protein is CASSPEQGANEKLFF.

This clone has just a few counts. The chain uses TRBV5-1 and TRBJ2-7; D is ambiguous. V was pared by 4 bases and J by 4 bases, with 15 bases between. The CDR3 sequence is 14 residues long. Germline V lookup: CDR1 SGHRS, CDR2 YFSETQ. The CDR3: CASSKDLGGYEQYF. The CDR3 bases are TGCGCCAGCAGCAAAGACTTGGGTGGATACGAGCAGTACTTC.

The chain combines TRBV28 with TRBJ1-5; tentatively, D is TRBD1 (6 bases). V was cut by 6 bases and J by 6 bases, with 12 bases left in between. The V gene's germline CDR1 is MDHEN and CDR2 SYDVKM. The CDR3 has 13 residues. CDR3 nucleotides: TGTGCCAGCAGACAGGGAAAAGGTCAGCCCCAGCATTTT. This gives the protein CASRQGKGQPQHF.

This clone was recorded once. The J gene is TRBJ1-1, the V gene TRBV28, with TRBD1 matching 9 bases. The CDR3 length is 14 residues. In germline, CDR1 is MDHEN, CDR2 SYDVKM. The V segment lost 6 bases and the J segment 5 bases; nucleotides outside the gene matches: 7. The CDR3 is CASREDRGWTEAFF. CDR3 nucleotide sequence: TGTGCCAGCAGGGAGGACAGGGGTTGGACTGAAGCTTTCTTT.

This rearrangement joins TRBV6-5 to TRBJ1-2, with D perhaps matching TRBD1 (5 bases). The CDR3 runs to 13 residues. V was clipped by 7 bases and J by 8 bases, with 17 bases between them. Germline V CDR1 and CDR2: MNHEY, SVGAGI. The CDR3, as DNA: TGTGCCAGCACCCCCGACAGAACGGGCGGCTACACCTTC. It codes for CASTPDRTGGYTF.

In its sample, this clone was seen once. V usage is TRBV3-1 (or the pseudogene TRBV3-2) and J usage is TRBJ2-5, with 8 positions matching TRBD2. Germline V gives CDR1 LGHDT, CDR2 YNNKEL (reference sequence). With 6 bases clipped from V and 5 bases from J, the junction kept 11 bases outside the gene matches. The CDR3 covers 15 residues. The CDR3 DNA is TGTGCCAGCAGGTCTAGCGGGCCCAAGTCGGAGACCCAGTACTTC. Translation: CASRSSGPKSETQYF.

The J gene is TRBJ1-1, the V gene TRBV6-5, with a tentative D call TRBD1 (6 bases). The CDR3 covers 14 residues. Per the germline V gene, CDR1 is MNHEY and CDR2 is SVGAGI. Trimming left V 2 bases short and J 1 base short, with 8 bases between. This chain's CDR3 is CASSYTGQNTEAFF. For the CDR3, the DNA is TGTGCCAGCAGTTACACAGGGCAGAACACTGAAGCTTTCTTT.

V is TRBV5-1 and J is TRBJ2-7; D possibly corresponds to TRBD1 (6 bases). Trimming removed 0 bases from V and 1 base from J, with 11 bases in between. The germline gives CDR1 SGHRS, CDR2 YFSETQ. There are 15 residues in the CDR3. The CDR3 region is CASSLGTGRSYEQYF. CDR3 in DNA: TGCGCCAGCAGCTTGGGCACAGGGCGGTCCTACGAGCAGTACTTC.

In its sample, this clone was seen a few times. The genes are TRBV7-2 and TRBJ2-4; TRBD1 matches 7 bases. This CDR3 has 19 residues. Unmatched junction bases numbered 14, after V lost 0 bases and J lost 3 bases. Germline values: CDR1 SGHTA, CDR2 FQGNSA. As DNA, the CDR3 is TGTGCCAGCAGCTTAGCGGTGGGACAGAGCCACGCTAACAAAAACATTCAGTACTTC. This codes for CASSLAVGQSHANKNIQYF.

V and J are TRBV28 and TRBJ1-1, with 7 bases aligning to TRBD1. J was trimmed by 5 bases and V by 5 bases; bases with no gene match: 8. The germline V gene has CDR1 MDHEN and CDR2 SYDVKM. The CDR3 runs 14 residues. CDR3 nucleotide sequence: TGTGCCAGCAGTCCTAACAGGGGCAGAACTGAAGCTTTCTTT. Translated, it gives CASSPNRGRTEAFF.

The rearrangement uses TRBV24-1 and TRBJ2-2; weak D call: TRBD1 (6 bases). The CDR3 is made up of 18 amino acids. From germline, CDR1 is KGHDR and CDR2 SFDVKD. The germline V and J ends were trimmed by 4 bases and 4 bases, with 21 bases remaining between them. CDR3 loop: CATSDLVAIQQGTGELFF. The CDR3 DNA sequence: TGTGCCACCAGTGACTTAGTCGCTATCCAACAGGGCACCGGGGAGCTGTTTTTT.

The chain links TRBV19 to TRBJ2-1; D may be TRBD1 (8 bases). Germline CDR1 and CDR2: LNHDA and SQIVND (reference sequence). The CDR3 runs to 13 residues. Deletions cut 6 bases from V and 9 bases from J, with 15 bases between. The CDR3 DNA sequence: TGTGCCAGTAGGCCGACAGGGGAGGGTGAGCAGTTCTTC. Translated, it gives CASRPTGEGEQFF.

The chain is built from TRBV7-8 and TRBJ1-1; no reliable D call. The CDR3 extends over 15 amino acids. The germline CDR1 and CDR2 sequences are SGHVS and FQNEAQ. V lost 5 bases and J lost 1, with 14 bases in between. CDR3 nucleotides: TGTGCCAGCAGCCCCACTTGGGCGGGGAACACTGAAGCTTTCTTT. Residues: CASSPTWAGNTEAFF.

The chain couples TRBV7-2 to TRBJ2-3, with D perhaps matching TRBD2 (6 bases). Germline CDR1 SGHTA, CDR2 FQGNSA. The V end was cut by 7 bases, the J end by 3 bases, with 14 bases between. The CDR3 consists of 14 residues. CDR3 nucleotides: TGTGCCAGCACCCCGGGGCGGGGAACAGATACGCAGTATTTT. Translation: CASTPGRGTDTQYF.